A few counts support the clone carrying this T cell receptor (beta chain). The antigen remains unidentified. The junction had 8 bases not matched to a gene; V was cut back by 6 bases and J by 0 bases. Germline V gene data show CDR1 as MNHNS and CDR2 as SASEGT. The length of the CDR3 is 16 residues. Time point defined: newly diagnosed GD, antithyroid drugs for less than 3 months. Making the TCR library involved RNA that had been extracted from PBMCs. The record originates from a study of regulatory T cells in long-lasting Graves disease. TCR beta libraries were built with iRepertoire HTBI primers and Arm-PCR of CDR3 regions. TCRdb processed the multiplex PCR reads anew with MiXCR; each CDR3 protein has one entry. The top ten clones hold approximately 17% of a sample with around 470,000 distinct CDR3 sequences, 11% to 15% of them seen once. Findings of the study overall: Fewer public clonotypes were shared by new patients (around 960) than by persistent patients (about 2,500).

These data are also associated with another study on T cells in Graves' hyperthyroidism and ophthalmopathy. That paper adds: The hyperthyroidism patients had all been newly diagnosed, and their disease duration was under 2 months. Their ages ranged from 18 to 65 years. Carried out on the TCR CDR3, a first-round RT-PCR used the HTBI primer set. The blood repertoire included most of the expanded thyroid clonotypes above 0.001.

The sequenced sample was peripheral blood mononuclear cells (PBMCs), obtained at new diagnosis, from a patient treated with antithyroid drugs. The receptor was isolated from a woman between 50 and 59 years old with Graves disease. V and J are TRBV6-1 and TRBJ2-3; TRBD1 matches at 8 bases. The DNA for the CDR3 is TGTGCCAGCAGACGTTCAGGGGGCGGAAGCACAGATACGCAGTATTTT. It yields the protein CASRRSGGGSTDTQYF.